A selection of T cell receptor beta chains follows, all from one sample in a study of shared clonotypes between healthy human individuals. Profiling relied on immunoSEQ multiplex PCR, and the TCRdb table lists in-frame clones only, not all of them. The sample yields hundreds of thousands of clones, 74% seen once. The sequenced sample was memory CD4+ T cells sorted from blood. The source of these receptors is a woman in her twenties or thirties in good health. The CDR3 runs from the conserved cysteine through the conserved F or W. A D gene is named only where the DNA matches it firmly. The size of a clone is reported for some rows only, either as once, few or many, or as a class for expanded clones.

d_call | j_call | clone_size | v_call | cdr3_nt | cdr3_aa
. | TRBJ2-7 | . | TRBV19 | TGTGCCAGTAGTGACTATTCCTACGAGCAGTACTTC | CASSDYSYEQYF
. | TRBJ1-6 | . | TRBV28 | TGTGCCAGCAGTTCCCCGCCACCCCTCCACTTT | CASSSPPPLHF
. | TRBJ2-5 | few | TRBV18 | TGTGCCAGCTCACCATTGACAGAGCTGGAGACCCAGTACTTC | CASSPLTELETQYF
TRBD1 | TRBJ2-5 | . | TRBV5-8 | TGTGCCAGCAGAAATGGACAGGGGGTGGGAGAGACCCAGTACTTC | CASRNGQGVGETQYF
. | TRBJ2-5 | . | TRBV4-1 | TGCGCCAGCAGCTACCGGGACAACCAAGAGACCCAGTACTTC | CASSYRDNQETQYF
TRBD1 | TRBJ2-7 | once | TRBV7-9 | TGTGCCAGCAGCTCCCTCCGGGACAGGGACAAGAACGAGCAGTACTTC | CASSSLRDRDKNEQYF
TRBD1 | TRBJ2-7 | . | TRBV2 | TGTGCCAGCACAGGAAGGACAGGGGGCGGCGAGCAGTACTTC | CASTGRTGGGEQYF
. | TRBJ2-7 | . | TRBV28 | TGTGCCAGCAGTCGCATGACCCTCCCAAACGCCTACGAGCAGTACTTC | CASSRMTLPNAYEQYF
TRBD1 | TRBJ1-2 | once | TRBV7-2 | TGTGCCAGCAGCTTACCGAGGGGGCGTGGCTACACCTTC | CASSLPRGRGYTF
. | TRBJ1-5 | . | TRBV28 | TGTGCCAGCAGTTTACCCCTGACAAGGAATCAGCCCCAGCATTTT | CASSLPLTRNQPQHF
TRBD1 | TRBJ1-1 | . | TRBV28 | TGTGCCAGCAGTTTGTTAAGGGGGCTTACCTACACTGAAGCTTTCTTT | CASSLLRGLTYTEAFF
TRBD2 | TRBJ2-1 | . | TRBV7-6 | TGTGCCAGCAGCTTGGGACTAGCGGGAGTAGGCAATGAGCAGTTCTTC | CASSLGLAGVGNEQFF
TRBD2 | TRBJ2-1 | . | TRBV19 | TGTGCCAGTAGTACCGAACGACTAGCGGGCCCCATGGGTGAGCAGTTCTTC | CASSTERLAGPMGEQFF
. | TRBJ2-7 | . | TRBV11-3 | TGTGCCAGCAGCTTAGCTAGAGGGTTCTACGAGCAGTACTTC | CASSLARGFYEQYF
. | TRBJ2-1 | . | TRBV10-1 | TGCGCCAGCAGTGGACAGCGGTCCCATGAGCAGTTCTTC | CASSGQRSHEQFF
. | TRBJ2-1 | . | TRBV27 | TGTGCCAGCAGTAGCCAGGGGTCCTACAATGAGCAGTTCTTC | CASSSQGSYNEQFF
. | TRBJ1-5 | . | TRBV25-1 | TGTGCCAGCAGTGAAGGCCAGGGTGGCAATCAGCCCCAGCATTTT | CASSEGQGGNQPQHF
. | TRBJ2-2 | . | TRBV7-9 | TGTGCCAGCAGCTTATGGTTAGCGAACACCGGGGAGCTGTTTTTT | CASSLWLANTGELFF
TRBD2 | TRBJ2-1 | . | TRBV6-1 | TGTGCCAGCAGTGAAGCGCTAGCGGGAGGACGGTACAATGAGCAGTTCTTC | CASSEALAGGRYNEQFF
. | TRBJ1-1 | . | TRBV5-4 | TGTGCCAGCAGCCTGCGGGACACTGAAGCTTTCTTT | CASSLRDTEAFF
. | TRBJ2-1 | . | TRBV30 | TGTGCCTACACCCCCGGGAGTGGTGAGCAGTTCTTC | CAYTPGSGEQFF
TRBD1 | TRBJ2-2 | . | TRBV28 | TGTGCCAGCAATCAATGGGACAGAGGCACCGGGGAGCTGTTTTTT | CASNQWDRGTGELFF
TRBD2 | TRBJ2-7 | many | TRBV7-9 | TGTGCCAGCAGCTTCGGGGGGTTCTACGAGCAGTACTTC | CASSFGGFYEQYF
. | TRBJ2-3 | . | TRBV7-7 | TGTGCCAGCAGCTTATCCAGGGGGGCAGATACGCAGTATTTT | CASSLSRGADTQYF
. | TRBJ1-5 | once | TRBV5-1 | TGCGCCAGCAGCTTGGTTCCGGGGGCCAATCAGCCCCAGCATTTT | CASSLVPGANQPQHF